Listed below are T cell receptor beta chains from one sample, sequenced in a study of CD8+CD57+ T cells in acquired aplastic anemia. A single record per CDR3 protein comes from TCRdb applying MiXCR to the reads. The sample holds about 160,000 distinct CDR3 sequences; approximately 43% are singletons and the top ten take under 1.2%. The sequenced sample consisted of sorted CD4+, CD8+, or CD8+CD57+ T cells (not recorded which) from PBMCs. Receptors were obtained from a human donor in good health. Each CDR3 is given with its conserved first and last residue. D genes are given only for firm matches. Some rows mark clone size as missing; the rest say once, few, many or name a class of expanded clone.

cdr3_aa: CASSFRNEQYF; cdr3_nt: TGCGCCAGCAGCTTTAGGAACGAGCAGTACTTC; j_call: TRBJ2-7; v_call: TRBV5-1; d_call: -; clone_size: -
cdr3_aa: CASSLRDGIQYF; cdr3_nt: TGTGCCAGCTCACTCCGGGATGGCATTCAGTACTTC; j_call: TRBJ2-4; v_call: TRBV18; d_call: -; clone_size: once
cdr3_aa: CASQGTATNEKLFF; cdr3_nt: TGTGCCAGTCAGGGTACCGCAACTAATGAAAAACTGTTTTTT; j_call: TRBJ1-4; v_call: TRBV19; d_call: -; clone_size: many
cdr3_aa: CASSFDKIGYTF; cdr3_nt: TGCGCCAGCAGCTTTGACAAAATTGGCTACACCTTC; j_call: TRBJ1-2; v_call: TRBV5-1; d_call: -; clone_size: -
cdr3_aa: CASSISVTGELFF; cdr3_nt: TGTGCCAGTAGTATATCGGTAACTGGGGAGCTGTTTTTT; j_call: TRBJ2-2; v_call: TRBV19; d_call: -; clone_size: -
cdr3_aa: CATSDLRDTGELFF; cdr3_nt: TGTGCCACCAGTGATCTCCGGGACACCGGGGAGCTGTTTTTT; j_call: TRBJ2-2; v_call: TRBV24-1; d_call: -; clone_size: -
cdr3_aa: CSQDTREAFF; cdr3_nt: TGCAGCCAAGATACAAGAGAAGCTTTCTTT; j_call: TRBJ1-1; v_call: TRBV29-1; d_call: -; clone_size: -
cdr3_aa: CASSERMYQETQYF; cdr3_nt: TGTGCCAGCAGTGAGCGGATGTACCAAGAGACCCAGTACTTC; j_call: TRBJ2-5; v_call: TRBV2; d_call: -; clone_size: -
cdr3_aa: CASSVYSGGYETQYF; cdr3_nt: TGTGCCAGCAGCGTCTACTCAGGGGGCTACGAGACCCAGTACTTC; j_call: TRBJ2-5; v_call: TRBV9; d_call: TRBD1; clone_size: many
cdr3_aa: CAISRLAQETQYF; cdr3_nt: TGTGCCATCAGCCGACTAGCTCAAGAGACCCAGTACTTC; j_call: TRBJ2-5; v_call: TRBV10-3; d_call: TRBD2; clone_size: -
cdr3_aa: CASSTSGGAIMSTDTQYF; cdr3_nt: TGCGCCAGCAGTACTAGCGGGGGGGCCATTATGAGCACAGATACGCAGTATTTT; j_call: TRBJ2-3; v_call: TRBV5-1; d_call: TRBD2; clone_size: -
cdr3_aa: CASSAGDTEAFF; cdr3_nt: TGTGCCAGCAGTGCAGGGGACACTGAAGCTTTCTTT; j_call: TRBJ1-1; v_call: TRBV7-9; d_call: -; clone_size: -
cdr3_aa: CSARKTGGLVGYTF; cdr3_nt: TGCAGTGCTAGGAAGACAGGAGGGCTCGTTGGCTACACCTTC; j_call: TRBJ1-2; v_call: TRBV20-1; d_call: -; clone_size: once
cdr3_aa: CASSLGLDSTQTQYF; cdr3_nt: TGTGCTAGCAGCTTAGGGCTTGACAGTACCCAAACCCAGTACTTC; j_call: TRBJ2-5; v_call: TRBV7-3; d_call: -; clone_size: -
cdr3_aa: CASSVDRGNGNTIYF; cdr3_nt: TGTGCCAGCAGCGTAGACAGGGGAAATGGAAACACCATATATTTT; j_call: TRBJ1-3; v_call: TRBV9; d_call: TRBD1; clone_size: -
cdr3_aa: CASGLGLAAYNEQFF; cdr3_nt: TGTGCCAGCGGCTTGGGACTAGCAGCATACAATGAGCAGTTCTTC; j_call: TRBJ2-1; v_call: TRBV11-1; d_call: TRBD2; clone_size: -
cdr3_aa: CATSDPGGGRDTQYF; cdr3_nt: TGTGCCACCAGTGATCCGGGAGGAGGGCGAGATACGCAGTATTTT; j_call: TRBJ2-3; v_call: TRBV24-1; d_call: TRBD2; clone_size: few
cdr3_aa: CSARVASDEQYF; cdr3_nt: TGCAGTGCTAGAGTGGCGTCGGATGAGCAGTACTTC; j_call: TRBJ2-7; v_call: TRBV20-1; d_call: -; clone_size: many
cdr3_aa: CASSVGLAGGPSSYNEQFF; cdr3_nt: TGTGCCAGCAGCGTAGGTCTAGCGGGAGGGCCGAGCTCCTACAATGAGCAGTTCTTC; j_call: TRBJ2-1; v_call: TRBV9; d_call: TRBD2; clone_size: many
cdr3_aa: CASSIWDNDEQYF; cdr3_nt: TGTGCCAGTAGTATTTGGGACAACGACGAGCAGTACTTC; j_call: TRBJ2-7; v_call: TRBV19; d_call: -; clone_size: -
cdr3_aa: CSATERGVGSDTQYF; cdr3_nt: TGCAGTGCAACCGAGCGGGGGGTTGGGTCAGATACGCAGTATTTT; j_call: TRBJ2-3; v_call: TRBV20-1; d_call: TRBD2; clone_size: -
cdr3_aa: CASRDTGGMAQYF; cdr3_nt: TGTGCCAGCAGAGACACGGGCGGGATGGCCCAGTACTTC; j_call: TRBJ2-5; v_call: TRBV2; d_call: -; clone_size: once
cdr3_aa: CASSLALAGVDNEQFF; cdr3_nt: TGCGCCAGCAGCTTGGCCCTAGCGGGAGTTGACAATGAGCAGTTCTTC; j_call: TRBJ2-1; v_call: TRBV5-1; d_call: TRBD2; clone_size: many
cdr3_aa: CASSYEGGGETQYF; cdr3_nt: TGTGCCAGCAGTTACGAAGGGGGGGGAGAGACCCAGTACTTC; j_call: TRBJ2-5; v_call: TRBV6-5; d_call: -; clone_size: many
cdr3_aa: CASIPFVGRTSYEQYF; cdr3_nt: TGTGCCAGCATCCCGTTTGTTGGCAGGACTTCCTACGAGCAGTACTTC; j_call: TRBJ2-7; v_call: TRBV28; d_call: -; clone_size: few
cdr3_aa: CASTSGQGHQPQHF; cdr3_nt: TGTGCCAGCACCTCGGGACAGGGTCATCAGCCCCAGCATTTT; j_call: TRBJ1-5; v_call: TRBV6-1; d_call: TRBD1; clone_size: many